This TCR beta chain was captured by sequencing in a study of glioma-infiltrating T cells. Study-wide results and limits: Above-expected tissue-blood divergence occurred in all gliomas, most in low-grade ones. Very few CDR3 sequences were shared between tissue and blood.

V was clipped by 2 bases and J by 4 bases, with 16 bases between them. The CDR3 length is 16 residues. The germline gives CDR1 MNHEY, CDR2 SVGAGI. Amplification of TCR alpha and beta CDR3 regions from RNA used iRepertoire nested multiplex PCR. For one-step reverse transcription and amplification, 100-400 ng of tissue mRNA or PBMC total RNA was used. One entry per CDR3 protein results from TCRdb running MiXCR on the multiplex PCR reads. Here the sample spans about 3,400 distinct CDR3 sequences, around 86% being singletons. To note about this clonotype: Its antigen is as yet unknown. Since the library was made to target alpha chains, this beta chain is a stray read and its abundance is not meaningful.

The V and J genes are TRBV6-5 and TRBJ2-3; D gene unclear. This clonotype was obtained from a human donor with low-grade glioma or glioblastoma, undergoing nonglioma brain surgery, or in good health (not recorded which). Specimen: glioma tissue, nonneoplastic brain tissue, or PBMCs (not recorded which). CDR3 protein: CASSYAQVGSSDTQYF. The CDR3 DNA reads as TGTGCCAGCAGTTACGCGCAGGTAGGAAGTTCAGATACGCAGTATTTT.